The present T cell receptor (beta chain) was sequenced within a study of CD8+CD57+ T cells in acquired aplastic anemia. General observations from the study: Patients and controls were not found to differ significantly in CD8+ Simpson's diversity.

Profiling of TCR beta VDJ combinations and CDR3 sequences used genomic DNA as template. TCRdb itself ran the reads through MiXCR, one entry per CDR3 protein. The table has 90,000 to 150,000 distinct CDR3 sequences, 45% to 60% seen once. Patients selected for sequencing had displayed CD8+CD57+ cell expansion by flow cytometry. With 2 bases removed from V and 4 bases from J, the gap between germline ends came to 11 bases. In germline, CDR1 is DFQATT, CDR2 SNEGSKA (reference sequence). This CDR3 spans 13 amino acids. Details on this clonotype: What it binds is unknown.

The chain has TRBV20-1 and TRBJ1-2; tentatively, D is TRBD1 (6 bases). The TCR comes from a human donor with aplastic anemia. The sequencing input was sorted CD4+, CD8+, or CD8+CD57+ T cells (not recorded which) from PBMCs. CDR3 DNA: TGCAGTGCTAGAACCAGGGGAAGCTATGGCTACACCTTC. Protein product: CSARTRGSYGYTF.